This TCR beta chain comes out of a study of memory CD8 T cells in hepatitis C reinfection. Study background: Peak reinfection samples were taken 3 to 8 weeks after detection. Study observations and caveats: Only a handful of donors prevented definitive conclusions about public clonotypes.

As for this clone: Its antigen is unknown.

Documented time point: peak reinfection, 3 to 8 weeks after reinfection detection. TCR sequencing was done directly ex vivo on sorted cells, without expansion in vitro. Total naive CD8 T cells were sorted as viable CD3+ CD8+ CD45RO- cells from two donors. Generated by immunoSEQ multiplex PCR, the TCRdb table keeps only in-frame clones and is missing some. The table lists more than 35,000 clones, around 87% of them singletons. The CDR3 contains 17 residues. CDR1 MGHRA and CDR2 YSYEKL come from the germline V gene. This rearrangement joins TRBV4-1 to TRBJ2-5, with 11 bases lining up with TRBD2. The DNA end is a closer match to TRBJ2-7, so the J assignment may be wrong. Sequenced input: naive CD8+ T cells sorted from blood. The receptor's source is a man aged 18-30 years with hepatitis C virus infection. DNA for the CDR3: TGCGCCAGCAGCCAGGGGACTAGCGGAGATTACTCCTACGAGCAGTACTTC. This encodes CASSQGTSGDYSYEQYF.